These 28 T cell receptor beta chains were all obtained from the same sample, sequenced in a study of T cells in Graves' hyperthyroidism and ophthalmopathy. TCR beta CDR3 regions were amplified from RNA transcripts. The primer set for the first-round RT-PCR of the TCR CDR3 was HTBI. One entry per CDR3 protein, called by TCRdb with MiXCR from the multiplex PCR reads. Among about 500,000 distinct CDR3 sequences listed, around 14% were seen once. The specimen was blood. The receptors shown here come from a woman aged 18-29 years with Graves' hyperthyroidism.

This clonotype has a count of ten or more. This sequence joins TRBV18 and TRBJ2-1, with TRBD2 identical over 7 bases. CDR1 is KGHSH and CDR2 is LQKENI in the germline V gene. Trimming took 2 bases from V and 6 from J; bases not matched to a gene: 10. The CDR3 has 16 amino acids. The CDR3 region is CASSPTPGGWSNEQFF. CDR3 coding DNA: TGTGCCAGCTCACCAACTCCGGGAGGTTGGAGCAATGAGCAGTTCTTC.

This clonotype has more than one count but fewer than ten. Compared with germline, one end of the junction differs, possibly owing to a read error. The chain has TRBV5-6 and TRBJ1-5; D may be TRBD1 (5 bases). The CDR3 is 15 amino acids. The germline V gene has CDR1 SGHDT and CDR2 YYEEEE. The CDR3 loop reads CASSEGLLSNQPQHF. For the CDR3, the DNA is TGCGCCAGCAGCGAGGGACTGCTGAGCAATCAGCCCCAGCATTTT.

This clonotype was counted at least ten times. The CDR3 DNA sequence: TGTGCCAGCAGCCGCTATCAGGGGCTCTCTCGGGGCGGGGAGCTGTTTTTT. Its translation is CASSRYQGLSRGGELFF. This rearrangement joins TRBV7-8 to TRBJ2-2, with D tentatively TRBD1 (6 bases). The CDR3 has 17 residues. V shed 5 bases and J shed 7 bases, with 23 bases lying between them. Germline CDR1 reads SGHVS; CDR2 reads FQNEAQ.

This clonotype was observed many times. The rearrangement joins TRBV29-1 to TRBJ2-7, with 9 positions matching TRBD1. The CDR3 extends over 14 amino acids. Trimming cost V 4 bases and J 4 bases; bases outside gene matches: 8. The germline V gene has CDR1 SQVTM and CDR2 ANQGSEA. CDR3 sequence: CSVVGQGNTYEQYF. In DNA, the CDR3 is TGCAGCGTTGTGGGACAGGGAAATACTTACGAGCAGTACTTC.

This clonotype was recorded at least ten times. The chain couples TRBV10-2 to TRBJ2-2; D possibly matches TRBD1 or TRBD2 (6 bases each). The CDR3 sequence is 15 residues long. CDR1 is WSHSY and CDR2 is SAAADI in the germline V gene. V lost 8 bases and J 1 base, leaving 14 bases between the germline ends. The chain's CDR3 is CASLGGGRNTGELFF. In DNA, the CDR3 is TGCGCCAGCCTAGGAGGGGGAAGGAACACCGGGGAGCTGTTTTTT.

This clonotype was seen many times. V usage is TRBV6-2 or TRBV6-3 and J usage is TRBJ2-1, with 7 bases fitting TRBD2. The germline V gene has CDR1 MNHEY and CDR2 SVGEGT. V lost 2 bases and J lost 3; bases outside the gene matches: 4. The CDR3 loop spans 15 amino acids. The CDR3, as DNA: TGTGCCAGCAGTTACAGCGGGACCGGCTACAATGAGCAGTTCTTC. Encoded protein: CASSYSGTGYNEQFF.

The CDR3 spells CSAGTRDEQYF. CDR3 DNA sequence: TGCAGTGCTGGGACCAGGGACGAGCAGTACTTC. The genes are TRBV20-1 and TRBJ2-7, with D perhaps TRBD1 or TRBD2 (5 bases each). Looked up from germline, CDR1 is DFQATT and CDR2 is SNEGSKA (reference sequence). There are 11 residues in the CDR3. V lost 5 bases to trimming and J lost 5 bases, with 10 bases between them.

This clonotype was detected many times. This chain joins TRBV2 and TRBJ1-2; no definite D call. V lost 4 bases and J lost 4, with 10 bases in between. Per the germline V gene, CDR1 is SNHLY and CDR2 is FYNNEI. CDR3 length equals 13 residues. CDR3 sequence: CASSGTSGYGYTF. In DNA form, the CDR3 reads TGTGCCAGCAGTGGGACGTCGGGCTATGGCTACACCTTC.

This clonotype was counted ten times or more. The chain combines TRBV12-3 or TRBV12-4 with TRBJ1-3; D unresolved. V was clipped by 5 bases and J by 1 base, with 12 bases between them. The CDR3 length is 15 residues. In DNA, the CDR3 is TGTGCCAGCAGTCCCTACACAAGATCTGGAAACACCATATATTTT. Translated: CASSPYTRSGNTIYF.

The sample holds many counts of this clonotype. This chain links TRBV12-3 or TRBV12-4 with TRBJ2-3; a possible D gene is TRBD2 (5 bases). The CDR3 contains 12 residues. V lost 8 bases, J lost 5 bases, and 11 bases lay in between. As DNA, the CDR3 is TGTGCCAGCCTGGGGAGTGGAGATACGCAGTATTTT. Protein sequence: CASLGSGDTQYF.

This clonotype was seen ten or more times. The V and J genes are TRBV12-3 or TRBV12-4 and TRBJ2-3; TRBD2 aligns across 8 bases. This CDR3 has 15 amino acids. V shed 5 bases and J 2 bases; nucleotides not matched to a gene: 6. CDR3 loop: CASSLLTSVTDTQYF. The CDR3 DNA is TGTGCCAGCAGTCTCCTGACTAGCGTCACAGATACGCAGTATTTT.

Details on this clonotype: A much bigger clone sits one base away, suggesting this may be a read error. The CDR3, as DNA: TGTGTCAGCTCACCCCAGACAGGAGACCCGACTGAAGCTTTCTTT. Protein: CVSSPQTGDPTEAFF. V gene TRBV18 combines with J gene TRBJ1-1, with a possible D match to TRBD1 (6 bases). The CDR3 covers 15 residues. CDR1 is KGHSH and CDR2 is LQKENI in the germline V gene.

This clonotype was seen a few times. For the CDR3, the DNA is TGTGCCTGGAGCCCGGACAGAAGCTATGGCTACACCTTC. This sequence encodes CAWSPDRSYGYTF. The chain uses TRBV30 and TRBJ1-2; maybe TRBD1 (6 bases). The CDR3 length is 13 residues. Per the germline V gene, CDR1 is GTSNPN and CDR2 is SVGIG (reference sequence). V lost 3 bases to trimming and J lost 4 bases, with 12 bases between them.

In this sample, this clonotype turned up many times. V usage is TRBV18 and J usage is TRBJ2-5, with unresolved D. The CDR3 is 12 residues long. The germline V and J ends were trimmed by 4 bases and 3 bases, with 6 bases remaining between them. Germline lookup yields CDR1 KGHSH and CDR2 LQKENI. The DNA of the CDR3 is TGTGCCAGCTCACTCCAAAAAGAGACCCAGTACTTC. This encodes CASSLQKETQYF.

Many counts were recorded for this clonotype. The chain carries TRBV10-3 and TRBJ1-2, with D uncertain. Germline CDR1 reads ENHRY; CDR2 reads SYGVKD. This CDR3 has 15 residues. With 5 bases removed from V and 4 bases from J, the gap between germline ends came to 17 bases. This CDR3 is CAISPGGRKVYGYTF. CDR3 bases: TGTGCCATCAGTCCCGGAGGGAGAAAAGTCTATGGCTACACCTTC.

This sequence joins TRBV4-2 and TRBJ2-1; 9 bases are a match to TRBD2. The ends lost 2 bases at V and 11 bases at J; junction bases unmatched: 16. The CDR3 spans 17 residues. Germline CDR1 LGHNA, CDR2 YNFKEQ. The CDR3 protein is CASSQTQRSGRRDKQFF. CDR3 in DNA: TGTGCCAGCAGCCAAACCCAACGAAGCGGGAGGCGCGATAAGCAGTTCTTC.

At least ten counts were recorded for this clonotype. The chain has TRBV6-1 and TRBJ2-3; D uncertain. The CDR3 spans 12 residues. V was clipped by 6 bases and J by 3 bases, with 7 bases between them. Germline values: CDR1 MNHNS, CDR2 SASEGT. The CDR3 nucleotides are TGTGCCAGCAGGGCTTCGACAGATACGCAGTATTTT. Its translation: CASRASTDTQYF.

This clonotype has at least ten counts. This sequence joins TRBV12-5 and TRBJ2-3; 8 bases match TRBD2. Trimming took 4 bases from V and 2 from J; bases not matched to a gene: 11. Germline CDR1 and CDR2: LGHNT and FRNRAP. CDR3 length equals 17 residues. The CDR3 protein is CASGSPVAGRLTDTQYF. As DNA, the CDR3 is TGTGCTAGTGGTTCCCCGGTAGCGGGACGGCTCACAGATACGCAGTATTTT.

Turning to this clonotype: The junction does not match germline at one end; this may be a read error. This rearrangement joins TRBV13 to TRBJ1-1, with 9 bases fitting TRBD1. The V gene's germline CDR1 is PRHDT and CDR2 FYEKMQ (reference sequence). The CDR3 is 16 residues long. Written as DNA, the CDR3 is TGCGCCAGCAGCTCGGCCCTGGGACAGGGGAACACTGAAGCTTTCTTT. It is translated as CASSSALGQGNTEAFF.

The table lists this clonotype with a few counts. The chain recombines TRBV6-2 or TRBV6-3 with TRBJ2-2, with 10 positions matching TRBD2. This CDR3 has 17 amino acids. CDR1 MNHEY and CDR2 SVGEGT come from the germline V gene. V shed 5 bases, J shed 7 bases, and the junction held 13 bases outside the gene matches. CDR3 bases: TGTGCCAGCAGTCAGCTAGCGGGAGTTCTGCTATTCGGGGAGCTGTTTTTT. Its protein product is CASSQLAGVLLFGELFF.

This clonotype was observed many times. This chain joins TRBV5-1 and TRBJ2-7; 10 bases agree with TRBD1. Germline CDR1 is SGHRS and CDR2 is YFSETQ. The CDR3 contains 14 residues. J lost 3 bases, V lost 4 bases, and 4 bases had no gene match. In DNA form, the CDR3 reads TGCGCCAGCAGCACGGACAGGGGGGACTACGAGCAGTACTTC. Translating gives CASSTDRGDYEQYF.

This clonotype came up many times. The chain joins TRBV7-2 to TRBJ2-1, with 12 bases fitting TRBD2. CDR3 size: 16 residues. J lost 9 bases, V lost 5 bases, and 11 bases had no gene match. Germline CDR1 SGHTA, CDR2 FQGNSA. CDR3 sequence reads: CASSARLAGDGGEQFF. CDR3 sequence (DNA): TGTGCCAGCAGCGCGAGACTAGCGGGGGACGGGGGTGAGCAGTTCTTC.

This clonotype appeared many times. CDR3 sequence (DNA): TGTGCCAGCAGTCCCTACGAACAAGAGACCCAGTACTTC. Protein product: CASSPYEQETQYF. The chain joins TRBV27 to TRBJ2-5; D is unclear. Trimming took 5 bases from V and 2 from J, leaving 9 bases between them. In germline, CDR1 is MNHEY, CDR2 SMNVEV (reference sequence). This CDR3 is built from 13 residues.

This clonotype was found a few times. The chain joins TRBV30 to TRBJ2-2; D unclear. The length of the CDR3 is 16 residues. Germline V gene lookup returns CDR1 GTSNPN and CDR2 SVGIG (reference sequence). Trimming pared 2 bases from V and 4 bases from J, leaving 17 bases between. CDR3 in amino acids: CAWSRPEGLITGELFF. The CDR3 nucleotides read TGTGCCTGGAGTAGACCCGAAGGCTTGATCACCGGGGAGCTGTTTTTT.

This clonotype was observed at least ten times. J is TRBJ2-2 and V is TRBV11-2; 14 bases agree with TRBD2. CDR1 is SGHAT, CDR2 FQNNGV, per germline. V lost 4 bases and J lost 8; bases outside the gene matches: 6. The CDR3 sequence is 16 residues long. CDR3 nucleotides: TGTGCCAGCAGCTCCCCGGGACTAGCGGGAGTTGGGGAGCTGTTTTTT. Amino acids: CASSSPGLAGVGELFF.

The chain recombines TRBV20-1 with TRBJ1-6, with no clear D. Trimming removed 2 bases at V and 8 bases at J, with 10 bases between. This CDR3 has 13 amino acids. From germline, CDR1 is DFQATT and CDR2 SNEGSKA (reference sequence). The CDR3 DNA follows: TGCAGTGCTAGAAGGGCGGAGCATTCACCCCTCCACTTT. Amino acids: CSARRAEHSPLHF.

A single count supports this clonotype. The chain combines TRBV28 with TRBJ2-5, with 8 bases fitting TRBD2. J was trimmed by 1 base and V by 5 bases; bases with no gene match: 3. The CDR3 contains 14 residues. CDR1 and CDR2 from the germline V gene are MDHEN and SYDVKM. This CDR3 is CASSVLAVQETQYF. CDR3 DNA sequence: TGTGCCAGCAGTGTACTAGCGGTCCAAGAGACCCAGTACTTC.

This clonotype has at least ten counts. The chain is built from TRBV5-1 and TRBJ1-1; the D gene is possibly TRBD1 (5 bases). V dropped 0 bases and J dropped 11 bases, with 23 bases sitting between them. Per the germline V gene, CDR1 is SGHRS and CDR2 is YFSETQ. The CDR3 consists of 16 residues. The CDR3 here is CASSLVFRDRPYWAFF. The CDR3 DNA follows: TGCGCCAGCAGCTTGGTGTTCCGGGACCGCCCGTATTGGGCTTTCTTT. The complete variable domain, with remaining parts taken from reference TRBV5-1 and TRBJ1-1, reads KAGVTQTPRYLIKTRGQQVTLSCSPISGHRSVSWYQQTPGQGLQFLFEYFSETQRNKGNFPGRFSGRQFSNSRSEMNVSTLELGDSALYLCASSLVFRDRPYWAFFGQGTRLTVV.